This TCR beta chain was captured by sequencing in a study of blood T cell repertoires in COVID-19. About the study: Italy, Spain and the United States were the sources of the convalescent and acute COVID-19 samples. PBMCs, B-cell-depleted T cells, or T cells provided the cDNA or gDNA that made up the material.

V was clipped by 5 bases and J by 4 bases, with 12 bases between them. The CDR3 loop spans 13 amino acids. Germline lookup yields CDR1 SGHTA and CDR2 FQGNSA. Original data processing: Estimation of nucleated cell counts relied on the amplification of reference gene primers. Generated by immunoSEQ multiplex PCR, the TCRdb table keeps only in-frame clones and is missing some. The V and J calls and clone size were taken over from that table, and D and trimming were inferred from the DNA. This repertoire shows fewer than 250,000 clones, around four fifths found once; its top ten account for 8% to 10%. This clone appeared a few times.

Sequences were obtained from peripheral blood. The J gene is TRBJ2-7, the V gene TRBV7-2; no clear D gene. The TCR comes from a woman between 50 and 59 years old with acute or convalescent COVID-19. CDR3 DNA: TGTGCCAGCAGCCTCAATCAGTTGTACGAGCAGTACTTC. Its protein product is CASSLNQLYEQYF.